This T cell receptor beta chain derives from a study of blood T cell repertoires in COVID-19. Study details: Some COVID-19 samples were acute and others convalescent; all came from the United States, Italy and Spain. PBMCs, B-cell-depleted T cells, or T cells were the source of the cDNA or gDNA that made up the material.

This table comes from immunoSEQ multiplex PCR, and its TCRdb copy is limited to in-frame clones, with some not included. The repertoire includes roughly 330,000 clones, around 82% of them detected once, and about 1.2% sits in the top ten. Trimming took off 0 bases at V and 2 bases at J, with 17 bases between the two ends. The CDR3 is 18 residues long. Germline loops: CDR1 LGHNA, CDR2 YSLEER. V is TRBV4-3 and J is TRBJ2-1, with D uncertain. This TCR was recovered from a woman in her fifties or sixties with acute or convalescent COVID-19. What was sequenced was peripheral blood. The CDR3 loop reads CASSQDQGSLGPYNEQFF. The CDR3 nucleotides read TGCGCCAGCAGCCAAGATCAAGGCAGCCTAGGTCCCTACAATGAGCAGTTCTTC.